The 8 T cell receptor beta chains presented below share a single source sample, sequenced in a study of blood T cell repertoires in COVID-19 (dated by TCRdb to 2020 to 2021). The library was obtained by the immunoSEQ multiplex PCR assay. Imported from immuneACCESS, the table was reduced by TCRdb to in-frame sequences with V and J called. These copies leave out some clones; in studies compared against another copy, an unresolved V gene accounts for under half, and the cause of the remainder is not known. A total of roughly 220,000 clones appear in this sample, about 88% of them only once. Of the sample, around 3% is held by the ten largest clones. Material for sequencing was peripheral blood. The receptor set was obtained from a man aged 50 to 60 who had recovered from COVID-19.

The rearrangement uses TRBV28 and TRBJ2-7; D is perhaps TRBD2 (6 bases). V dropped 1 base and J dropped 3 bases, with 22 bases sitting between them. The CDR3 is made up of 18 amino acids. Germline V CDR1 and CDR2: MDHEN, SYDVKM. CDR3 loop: CASSLSTRSAGSIYEQYF. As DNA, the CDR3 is TGTGCCAGCAGTTTATCGACTCGCAGCGCGGGATCTATCTACGAGCAGTACTTC.

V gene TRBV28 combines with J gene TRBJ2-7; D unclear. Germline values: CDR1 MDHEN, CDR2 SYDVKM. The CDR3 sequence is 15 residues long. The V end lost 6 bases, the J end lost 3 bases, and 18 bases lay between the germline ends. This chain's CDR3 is CASSPPTYPLYEQYF. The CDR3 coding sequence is TGTGCCAGCAGCCCCCCAACATACCCCCTCTACGAGCAGTACTTC.

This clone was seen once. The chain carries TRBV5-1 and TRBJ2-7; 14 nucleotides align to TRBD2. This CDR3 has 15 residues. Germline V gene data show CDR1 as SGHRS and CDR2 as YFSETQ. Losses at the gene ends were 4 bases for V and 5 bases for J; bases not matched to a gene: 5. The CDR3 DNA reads TGCGCCAGCAGCCCGGGACTAGCGGGAGTTAACGAGCAGTACTTC. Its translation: CASSPGLAGVNEQYF.

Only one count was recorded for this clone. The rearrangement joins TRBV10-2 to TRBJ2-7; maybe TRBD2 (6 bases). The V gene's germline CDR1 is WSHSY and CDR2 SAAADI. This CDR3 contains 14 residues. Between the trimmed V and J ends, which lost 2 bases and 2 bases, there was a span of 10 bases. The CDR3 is CASSEGGAPYEQYF. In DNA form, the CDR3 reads TGCGCCAGCAGTGAGGGCGGGGCTCCCTACGAGCAGTACTTC.

The CDR3, as DNA: TGTGCCAGCAGTTATAGGCCGGGGGACACTGAAGCTTTCTTT. This encodes CASSYRPGDTEAFF. The chain links TRBV6-5 to TRBJ1-1; possible D gene TRBD1, 5 bases. The CDR3 totals 14 residues. V was shortened by 3 bases and J by 3 bases, with 11 bases between the two germline ends. The germline CDR1 and CDR2 sequences are MNHEY and SVGAGI.

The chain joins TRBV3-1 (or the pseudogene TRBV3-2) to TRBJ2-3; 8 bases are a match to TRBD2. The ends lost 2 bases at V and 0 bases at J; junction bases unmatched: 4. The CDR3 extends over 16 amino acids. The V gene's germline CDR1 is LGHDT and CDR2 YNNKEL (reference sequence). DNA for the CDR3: TGTGCCAGCAGCCAAATTGGCGGGAGGAGCACAGATACGCAGTATTTT. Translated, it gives CASSQIGGRSTDTQYF.

CDR3 loop: CASTSGGRLTEAFF. The CDR3 nucleotides read TGTGCCAGCACCTCGGGAGGAAGGCTTACTGAAGCTTTCTTT. The rearrangement links TRBV27 to TRBJ1-1, with D unclear. The CDR3 loop spans 14 amino acids. Germline values: CDR1 MNHEY, CDR2 SMNVEV (reference sequence). The V and J ends lost 7 bases and 5 bases respectively, with 17 bases between them.

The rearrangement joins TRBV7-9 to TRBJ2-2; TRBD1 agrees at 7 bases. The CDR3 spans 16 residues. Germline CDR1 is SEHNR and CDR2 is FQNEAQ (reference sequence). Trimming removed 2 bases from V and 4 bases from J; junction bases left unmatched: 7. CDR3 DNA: TGTGCCAGCAGCTTACTTAGGGGGCGATTCACCGGGGAGCTGTTTTTT. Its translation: CASSLLRGRFTGELFF.